Below, 16 T cell receptor beta chains from the same sample are listed, as sequenced in a study of shared clonotypes between healthy human individuals. The protocol was immunoSEQ multiplex PCR, while the TCRdb copy is restricted to in-frame clones and leaves out a portion. The table records a few million clones, around nine tenths of them present only once. The sample comprised naive CD4+ T cells sorted from blood. Regarding subset: CD45RA+ positively selected. Receptors were obtained from a man younger than 30 in good health.

This chain uses TRBV6-5 with TRBJ2-1; 10 nucleotides match TRBD1. The V gene's germline CDR1 is MNHEY and CDR2 SVGAGI. The V gene end was trimmed by 4 bases and the J gene end by 8 bases; junction bases not matched to a gene: 11. There are 16 residues in the CDR3. DNA of the CDR3: TGTGCCAGCAGTTTCCGTCCCGGGACAGGGGTGGATGAGCAGTTCTTC. Protein: CASSFRPGTGVDEQFF.

The V call is TRBV30, the J call TRBJ2-7; maybe TRBD2 (7 bases). Germline CDR1 is GTSNPN and CDR2 is SVGIG (reference sequence). CDR3 length: 16 residues. The V and J ends lost 0 bases and 2 bases respectively, with 17 bases between them. In nucleotides, the CDR3 is TGTGCCTGGAGTGTAGCGGGACATTTGTCCCCCTACGAGCAGTACTTC. Translation: CAWSVAGHLSPYEQYF. Filled out from reference TRBV30 and TRBJ2-7, the complete variable domain reads SQTIHQWPATLVQPVGSPLSLECTVEGTSNPNLYWYRQAAGRGLQLLFYSVGIGQISSEVPQNLSASRPQDRQFILSSKKLLLSDSGFYLCAWSVAGHLSPYEQYFGPGTRLTVT.

The chain carries TRBV6-1 and TRBJ2-7; D might be TRBD2 (5 bases). The length of the CDR3 is 14 residues. Deletions cut 7 bases from V and 4 bases from J, with 17 bases between. Looked up from germline, CDR1 is MNHNS and CDR2 is SASEGT. In nucleotides, the CDR3 is TGTGCCAGCATTTCCTCGGCGGGCGCATACGAGCAGTACTTC. Translation gives CASISSAGAYEQYF.

The chain joins TRBV6-6 to TRBJ2-5; D is uncertain. V lost 7 bases to trimming and J lost 5 bases, with 11 bases between them. CDR3 size: 12 residues. Germline loops: CDR1 MNHNY, CDR2 SVGAGI (reference sequence). The CDR3 protein is CASNDPQETQYF. The DNA of the CDR3 is TGTGCCAGCAACGACCCCCAGGAGACCCAGTACTTC.

J is TRBJ2-1 and V is TRBV19; 7 bases align to TRBD1. Germline trimming cut 7 bases from V and 0 bases from J; bases unmatched to any gene: 9. The CDR3 consists of 16 residues. The germline V gene encodes CDR1 LNHDA and CDR2 SQIVND (reference sequence). CDR3 protein: CASTHFDRASYNEQFF. The CDR3 DNA reads as TGTGCCAGTACTCACTTCGACAGGGCCTCCTACAATGAGCAGTTCTTC.

The rearrangement joins TRBV6-1 to TRBJ1-2; TRBD1 matches 7 bases. The CDR3 covers 15 residues. Germline-derived CDR1 and CDR2 are MNHNS and SASEGT. V lost 7 bases, J lost 1 base, and 9 bases stayed unmatched. CDR3: CASKGQQNLNYGYTF. The CDR3 nucleotides read TGTGCCAGCAAGGGACAGCAAAACCTTAACTATGGCTACACCTTC.

A few counts support this clone. This same CDR3 is encoded by further DNA sequences in the sample. This rearrangement joins TRBV30 to TRBJ1-5; D possibly corresponds to TRBD1 (5 bases). CDR1 is GTSNPN, CDR2 SVGIG, per germline (reference sequence). The ends were cut back, 1 base at V and 1 base at J, with 14 bases in the middle. The length of the CDR3 is 16 residues. DNA of the CDR3: TGTGCCTGGAGTGCTGGGACCCAAGGAAGCAATCAGCCCCAGCATTTT. Translation gives CAWSAGTQGSNQPQHF.

The chain has TRBV4-3 and TRBJ2-2; TRBD2 agrees at 7 bases. The CDR3 consists of 17 residues. The ends lost 0 bases at V and 5 bases at J; junction bases unmatched: 9. Germline values: CDR1 LGHNA, CDR2 YSLEER. The CDR3 reads CASSQEIAGDLTGELFF. The CDR3 bases are TGCGCCAGCAGCCAAGAGATCGCGGGAGACCTGACCGGGGAGCTGTTTTTT.

On this clone itself: This specimen includes other DNA sequences encoding the same CDR3. The chain carries TRBV5-1 and TRBJ2-7; D uncertain. Trimming left V 0 bases short and J 3 bases short, with 7 bases between. Germline V lookup: CDR1 SGHRS, CDR2 YFSETQ. The CDR3 contains 13 residues. This CDR3 is CASSLVHSYEQYF. As DNA, the CDR3 is TGCGCCAGCAGCTTGGTTCATAGCTACGAGCAGTACTTC.

The chain carries TRBV6-1 and TRBJ1-6; D gene ambiguous. V lost 10 bases and J lost 6, with 10 bases in between. Germline values: CDR1 MNHNS, CDR2 SASEGT. There are 12 residues in the CDR3. CDR3 sequence: CAISDRNSPLHF. In nucleotides, the CDR3 is TGTGCCATCTCGGACCGTAATTCACCCCTCCACTTT.

This chain uses TRBV19 with TRBJ1-1; tentative D call: TRBD1 (5 bases). V was trimmed by 4 bases and J by 11 bases, leaving 20 bases between them. This CDR3 contains 14 residues. Germline V lookup: CDR1 LNHDA, CDR2 SQIVND (reference sequence). The CDR3 DNA is TGTGCCAGTAGTAGCGGGACGGGCCCGTCGTGGGCTTTCTTT. This gives the protein CASSSGTGPSWAFF.

The chain joins TRBV27 to TRBJ2-1; the D gene is possibly TRBD1 (5 bases). The CDR3 has 15 residues. Germline CDR1 and CDR2: MNHEY and SMNVEV (reference sequence). Trimming took 7 bases from V and 6 from J, leaving 19 bases between them. CDR3 nucleotide sequence: TGTGCCAGCACCCTAGGGGCAGGGTGGAGCAATGAGCAGTTCTTC. Translated, it gives CASTLGAGWSNEQFF.

This CDR3 reads CASSQPGLAPDTQYF. The CDR3 region has the DNA TGTGCCAGCAGCCAGCCGGGACTAGCCCCAGATACGCAGTATTTT. V gene TRBV14 combines with J gene TRBJ2-3; TRBD2 matches 9 bases. There are 15 residues in the CDR3. CDR1 and CDR2 (germline): SGHDN, FVKESK. The V and J ends lost 3 bases and 4 bases, in that order; junction bases with no gene match: 5.

The chain uses TRBV5-1 and TRBJ1-3; D may be TRBD1 (6 bases). V lost 7 bases to trimming and J lost 0 bases, with 8 bases between them. Germline-derived CDR1 and CDR2 are SGHRS and YFSETQ. CDR3 length: 13 residues. The CDR3 sequence is CASGGGSGNTIYF. CDR3 bases: TGCGCCAGCGGAGGGGGCTCTGGAAACACCATATATTTT.

This chain connects TRBV5-1 to TRBJ2-2; a possible D gene is TRBD2 (6 bases). The CDR3 contains 13 residues. From germline, CDR1 is SGHRS and CDR2 YFSETQ. Trimming took off 1 base at V and 7 bases at J, with 8 bases between the two ends. As DNA, the CDR3 is TGCGCCAGCAGCTTGCCTAGCGTCGGGGAGCTGTTTTTT. It is translated as CASSLPSVGELFF.

This clone was recorded a few times. The CDR3 reads CASSGRERTEAFF. The DNA for the CDR3 is TGTGCCAGCAGTGGACGGGAGAGAACTGAAGCTTTCTTT. The chain uses TRBV2 and TRBJ1-1; D unresolved. CDR3 length: 13 amino acids. Between the trimmed V and J ends, which lost 4 bases and 5 bases, there was a span of 11 bases. Germline CDR1 and CDR2: SNHLY and FYNNEI.